This T cell receptor (beta chain) is drawn from a study of cytomegalovirus exposure and HLA in healthy donors. Looking at the study overall: The study placed approximately 80% of its approximately 400 genotyped donors in the Caucasian-associated ancestry cluster.

Germline CDR1 is SGDLS and CDR2 is YYNGEE. V shed 1 base and J 6 bases; nucleotides not matched to a gene: 9. The CDR3 totals 16 residues. Both 60 Vbeta primers and 13 Jbeta primers went into the PCR. Here immunoSEQ multiplex PCR was the method, and the copy in TCRdb shows in-frame clones only, minus some. The profile shows more than 95,000 clones, about 74% of them singletons. Input material: PBMCs. The V and J genes are TRBV9 and TRBJ2-2; 7 bases are shared with TRBD1. The TCR comes from a woman between 50 and 59 years old in good health and CMV-seropositive. The CDR3, as DNA: TGTGCCAGCAGCGTAAGTGTGACAGGGACCGCCGGGGAGCTGTTTTTT. This sequence encodes CASSVSVTGTAGELFF.